Below, 22 T cell receptor beta chains from the same sample are listed, as sequenced in a study of cytomegalovirus exposure and HLA in healthy donors (dated by TCRdb to about 2017). Library construction relied on the immunoSEQ multiplex PCR assay. Drawn from immuneACCESS, this table holds only the in-frame rearrangements with V and J called that TCRdb kept. Clones are partly lost; checked studies trace under half to an unresolved V gene and leave the rest unexplained. Present in this sample are around 140,000 clones, around 90% of which were seen just once. The ten top clones hold around 10% of the sample. Sequencing input: PBMCs. The receptors here all came from a man aged 18 to 35 in good health and CMV-seropositive.

This clone appeared once. This chain uses TRBV5-8 with TRBJ1-2; the D is unclear. The V end lost 2 bases, the J end lost 7 bases, and 12 bases lay between the germline ends. This CDR3 has 13 residues. Germline V gene lookup returns CDR1 SGHTS and CDR2 YDEGEE. For the CDR3, the DNA is TGTGCCAGCAGCTTTGAGGGCTTAGCTGGCTACACCTTC. It yields the protein CASSFEGLAGYTF.

This rearrangement joins TRBV10-2 to TRBJ1-1; D is unclear. In germline, CDR1 is WSHSY, CDR2 SAAADI. Deletions cut 4 bases from V and 1 base from J, with 10 bases between. This CDR3 is built from 14 residues. The CDR3 region is CASSGQDSNTEAFF. CDR3 nucleotides: TGCGCCAGCAGTGGGCAGGACTCGAACACTGAAGCTTTCTTT.

CDR3 in amino acids: CASSIFDRVTGELFF. In nucleotides, the CDR3 is TGTGCCAGTAGTATCTTCGACAGGGTTACCGGGGAGCTGTTTTTT. The gene calls are TRBV19 and TRBJ2-2; 7 bases are shared with TRBD1. V was clipped by 3 bases and J by 5 bases; unmatched bases: 6. The CDR3 is 15 amino acids. The germline CDR1 and CDR2 sequences are LNHDA and SQIVND (reference sequence). The variable domain in full, with the rest retrieved from reference TRBV19 and TRBJ2-2, is DGGITQSPKYLFRKEGQNVTLSCEQNLNHDAMYWYRQDPGQGLRLIYYSQIVNDFQKGDIAEGYSVSREKKESFPLTVTSAQKNPTAFYLCASSIFDRVTGELFFGEGSRLTVL.

The chain has TRBV27 and TRBJ2-7; TRBD1 aligns across 9 bases. Germline V gives CDR1 MNHEY, CDR2 SMNVEV (reference sequence). The CDR3 consists of 15 residues. The V and J ends lost 6 bases and 2 bases, in that order; junction bases with no gene match: 8. CDR3 amino acids: CASRTPGDRAYEQYF. The CDR3 DNA sequence: TGTGCCAGCAGAACACCAGGGGACAGGGCCTACGAGCAGTACTTC.

The V and J genes are TRBV15 and TRBJ1-4, with no clear D. V lost 1 base and J lost 2, with 8 bases in between. This CDR3 comprises 15 residues. Germline V lookup: CDR1 LNHNV, CDR2 YYDKDF (reference sequence). The CDR3 sequence: CATSRVGYTNEKLFF. The CDR3 DNA sequence: TGTGCCACCAGCAGAGTCGGGTACACTAATGAAAAACTGTTTTTT.

The chain's CDR3 is CASSSIGVYNEQFF. DNA of the CDR3: TGTGCCAGCAGTTCCATCGGGGTATACAATGAGCAGTTCTTC. V usage is TRBV27 and J usage is TRBJ2-1; TRBD2 might be the D (5 bases). Between the trimmed V and J ends, which lost 4 bases and 4 bases, there was a span of 11 bases. In germline, CDR1 is MNHEY, CDR2 SMNVEV (reference sequence). This CDR3 contains 14 residues.

The V gene is TRBV9, the J gene TRBJ2-1; D perhaps matches TRBD2 (6 bases). Germline CDR1 is SGDLS and CDR2 is YYNGEE. Trimming left V 0 bases short and J 8 bases short, with 15 bases between. The CDR3 consists of 15 residues. The CDR3 loop reads CASSVAERVGDEQFF. The CDR3 DNA reads TGTGCCAGCAGCGTAGCAGAGCGGGTGGGGGATGAGCAGTTCTTC.

The chain recombines TRBV9 with TRBJ1-6, with D perhaps matching TRBD1 (5 bases). Germline-derived CDR1 and CDR2 are SGDLS and YYNGEE. The V end was cut by 4 bases, the J end by 4 bases, with 15 bases between. There are 16 residues in the CDR3. In DNA, the CDR3 is TGTGCCAGCAGCCCCTCCGGGGGAACGTATAATTCACCCCTCCACTTT. Residues: CASSPSGGTYNSPLHF.

This clone turned up a few times. V usage is TRBV19 and J usage is TRBJ1-2, with D perhaps TRBD1 (5 bases). From germline, CDR1 is LNHDA and CDR2 SQIVND (reference sequence). The V end lost 2 bases, the J end lost 3 bases, and 13 bases lay between the germline ends. CDR3 length: 15 residues. CDR3 nucleotides: TGTGCCAGTAGTATACCGTCGGGGGAGGACTATGGCTACACCTTC. Translating it yields CASSIPSGEDYGYTF.

With respect to this clone: Other nucleotide sequences from this sample produce the same CDR3. The gene calls are TRBV2 and TRBJ1-1; 8 bases align to TRBD1. CDR1 and CDR2 from the germline V gene are SNHLY and FYNNEI. There are 14 residues in the CDR3. Trimming removed 6 bases from V and 4 bases from J; junction bases left unmatched: 7. The CDR3 bases are TGTGCCAGCAGGAGGACAGGGTTGGGCACTGAAGCTTTCTTT. It encodes CASRRTGLGTEAFF.

This clone was seen only once. This sequence joins TRBV5-1 and TRBJ2-7; no clear D gene. V lost 0 bases and J lost 3, with 7 bases in between. CDR3 size: 13 residues. Looked up from germline, CDR1 is SGHRS and CDR2 is YFSETQ. In DNA form, the CDR3 reads TGCGCCAGCAGCTTGGGGCTTGACTACGAGCAGTACTTC. Encoded protein: CASSLGLDYEQYF.

The V and J genes are TRBV10-3 and TRBJ2-6; 8 positions agree with TRBD1. This CDR3 is 14 amino acids long. Trimming removed 8 bases from V and 2 bases from J; junction bases left unmatched: 2. CDR1 is ENHRY and CDR2 is SYGVKD in the germline V gene. CDR3 protein: CAIATGAGANVLTF. The CDR3 DNA sequence: TGTGCCATCGCGACAGGGGCTGGGGCCAACGTCCTGACTTTC.

The J gene is TRBJ2-7, the V gene TRBV27; 9 positions agree with TRBD1. CDR1 MNHEY and CDR2 SMNVEV come from the germline V gene (reference sequence). After removal of 6 bases from V and 3 bases from J, the junction contained 6 bases not matched to a gene. The CDR3 has 14 residues. The DNA for the CDR3 is TGTGCCAGCAGCCAGGGACAGGGTAGCTACGAGCAGTACTTC. Protein: CASSQGQGSYEQYF.

In this sample, this clone turned up once. This chain links TRBV27 with TRBJ2-3, with 12 positions matching TRBD2. Germline assignment: CDR1 MNHEY and CDR2 SMNVEV (reference sequence). This CDR3 is 15 amino acids long. The V segment lost 4 bases and the J segment 5 bases; nucleotides outside the gene matches: 4. In DNA form, the CDR3 reads TGTGCCAGCAGTTCACCGGGACTAGCGGGAGATACGCAGTATTTT. It translates to CASSSPGLAGDTQYF.

This rearrangement joins TRBV15 to TRBJ1-5; tentative D call: TRBD1 (6 bases). The CDR3 consists of 15 residues. Per germline, CDR1 LNHNV and CDR2 YYDKDF (reference sequence). Trimming pared 6 bases from V and 2 bases from J, leaving 14 bases between. The CDR3 is CATRAGTIGNQPQHF. For the CDR3, the DNA is TGTGCCACCAGGGCCGGGACAATCGGCAATCAGCCCCAGCATTTT.

This clone was observed a single time. V is TRBV19 and J is TRBJ1-6; unclear D gene. This CDR3 is built from 16 residues. From germline, CDR1 is LNHDA and CDR2 SQIVND (reference sequence). The V end was cut by 1 base, the J end by 5 bases, with 12 bases between. The DNA for the CDR3 is TGTGCCAGTAGTATAGCGGGAGGTAAAGATAATTCACCCCTCCACTTT. It specifies CASSIAGGKDNSPLHF.

The chain carries TRBV18 and TRBJ2-2, with D perhaps matching TRBD1 (5 bases). CDR3 size: 15 residues. From germline, CDR1 is KGHSH and CDR2 LQKENI. Trimming shortened V by 8 bases and J by 0 bases, and 13 bases separated the two germline ends. CDR3 DNA: TGTGCCAGCGTCCCGACAGACGCGAACACCGGGGAGCTGTTTTTT. Amino acids: CASVPTDANTGELFF.

The chain recombines TRBV7-9 with TRBJ1-5, with D hard to call. The CDR3 spans 13 residues. Deletions cut 2 bases from V and 4 bases from J, with 6 bases between. Germline assignment: CDR1 SEHNR and CDR2 FQNEAQ (reference sequence). CDR3 DNA: TGTGCCAGCAGCTTAAAACAGAATCAGCCCCAGCATTTT. This codes for CASSLKQNQPQHF.

V is TRBV11-2 and J is TRBJ2-7; 9 nucleotides line up with TRBD2. Germline V lookup: CDR1 SGHAT, CDR2 FQNNGV. Trimming removed 7 bases from V and 2 bases from J; junction bases left unmatched: 12. This CDR3 contains 16 residues. CDR3 DNA: TGTGCCAGCACAGAGGGCAGCGGGGGGACGCCCTACGAGCAGTACTTC. This translates into CASTEGSGGTPYEQYF.

The chain links TRBV18 to TRBJ1-3; tentative D call: TRBD1 (6 bases). Germline V gene data show CDR1 as KGHSH and CDR2 as LQKENI. The CDR3 covers 16 residues. Trimming pared 3 bases from V and 2 bases from J, leaving 14 bases between. CDR3: CASSPTGVGPGNTIYF. CDR3 DNA: TGTGCCAGCTCACCGACAGGAGTGGGACCTGGAAACACCATATATTTT.

V is TRBV7-9 and J is TRBJ2-7, with D maybe TRBD1 (6 bases). Trimming cost V 5 bases and J 1 base, with 27 bases left between them. Germline V gene sequence: CDR1 SEHNR, CDR2 FQNEAQ (reference sequence). This CDR3 has 19 amino acids. CDR3 sequence: CASSPGPPLGHLRSYEQYF. DNA for the CDR3: TGTGCCAGCAGCCCCGGCCCCCCCTTGGGACACCTGAGATCCTACGAGCAGTACTTC.

V gene TRBV6-5 combines with J gene TRBJ1-1; D remains unclear. V was trimmed by 0 bases and J by 3 bases, leaving 5 bases between them. This CDR3 region has 13 residues. Germline CDR1 is MNHEY and CDR2 is SVGAGI. CDR3 region: CASSYSGYTEAFF. The CDR3 bases are TGTGCCAGCAGTTACTCCGGGTACACTGAAGCTTTCTTT.